This T cell receptor (beta chain) stems from a study of blood T cell repertoires in COVID-19. Overall study: The cDNA or gDNA used as material had been derived from T cells, B-cell-depleted T cells, or PBMCs.

Clones were sequenced by immunoSEQ multiplex PCR, and TCRdb holds only the in-frame ones, with some missing. The sample includes roughly 220,000 clones, 70% to 90% of them seen just once. The sequenced sample was peripheral blood. This receptor was obtained from a man in his fifties who had recovered from COVID-19.

CDR3 nucleotides: TGCGCCAGCAGCCATCCGGACAGACTATACAATGAGCAGTTCTTC. Translating it yields CASSHPDRLYNEQFF. The chain links TRBV4-1 to TRBJ2-1, with D tentatively TRBD1 (6 bases). Germline V gene lookup returns CDR1 MGHRA and CDR2 YSYEKL. The length of the CDR3 is 15 residues. Trimming stripped 3 bases from V and 4 bases from J, with 13 bases between.